Listed here are 23 T cell receptor beta chains from one sample, sequenced in a study of blood T cell repertoires in COVID-19. Libraries were prepared by immunoSEQ multiplex PCR; TCRdb keeps only in-frame clonotypes and omits some of them. The sample has roughly 230,000 clones; around 80% are singletons. The sequenced sample was peripheral blood. These receptors were obtained from a man aged 40-55 years with active or convalescent COVID-19.

The chain recombines TRBV11-2 with TRBJ2-3; D is undetermined. The CDR3 is 17 amino acids. Germline CDR1 reads SGHAT; CDR2 reads FQNNGV. Between the trimmed V and J ends, which lost 0 bases and 0 bases, there was a span of 13 bases. CDR3 sequence reads: CASSLDLWRGSTDTQYF. Here the CDR3 DNA reads TGTGCCAGCAGCTTAGATCTGTGGAGAGGCAGCACAGATACGCAGTATTTT.

The chain carries TRBV10-3 and TRBJ2-3; 8 nucleotides align to TRBD2. The germline gives CDR1 ENHRY, CDR2 SYGVKD. The CDR3 sequence is 17 residues long. V lost 4 bases, J lost 1 base, and 10 bases stayed unmatched. The CDR3 loop reads CAISGSGGPPGTDTQYF. The CDR3 coding sequence is TGTGCCATCAGTGGAAGCGGGGGCCCTCCCGGCACAGATACGCAGTATTTT.

The chain carries TRBV7-8 and TRBJ2-1; D might be TRBD2 (5 bases). The V gene's germline CDR1 is SGHVS and CDR2 FQNEAQ. Between the trimmed V and J ends, which lost 3 bases and 6 bases, there was a span of 18 bases. The CDR3 contains 16 residues. The CDR3 nucleotides are TGTGCCAGCAGCTTTTATGCGGAATTCGGGGTCAATGAGCAGTTCTTC. Residues: CASSFYAEFGVNEQFF.

The chain couples TRBV7-2 to TRBJ1-4, with D uncertain. V lost 5 bases and J 3 bases, leaving 4 bases between the germline ends. The CDR3 loop spans 12 amino acids. Germline values: CDR1 SGHTA, CDR2 FQGNSA. Written as DNA, the CDR3 is TGTGCCAGCAGCCGGTCTAATGAAAAACTGTTTTTT. Its translation: CASSRSNEKLFF.

Here the CDR3 reads CASSPQGLAGTRTDTQYF. DNA for the CDR3: TGTGCCAGCAGCCCCCAGGGACTAGCGGGTACCCGCACAGATACGCAGTATTTT. The V and J genes are TRBV7-9 and TRBJ2-3, with 12 bases fitting TRBD2. Looked up from germline, CDR1 is SEHNR and CDR2 is FQNEAQ (reference sequence). This CDR3 is 18 amino acids long. V was clipped by 5 bases and J by 1 base; unmatched bases: 10.

The rearrangement links TRBV11-3 to TRBJ2-7; D possibly corresponds to TRBD1 (6 bases). V was pared by 4 bases and J by 3 bases, with 7 bases between. Germline V gives CDR1 SGHNT, CDR2 YENEEA. The CDR3 extends over 12 amino acids. CDR3 loop: CASSSTGYEQYF. DNA of the CDR3: TGTGCCAGCAGCTCGACAGGCTACGAGCAGTACTTC.

The genes are TRBV6-2 or TRBV6-3 and TRBJ2-5; 9 nucleotides match TRBD2. The CDR3 spans 14 residues. CDR1 is MNHEY, CDR2 SVGEGT, per germline. Trimming removed 0 bases from V and 7 bases from J; junction bases left unmatched: 3. CDR3 sequence reads: CASSYSILAGTQYF. DNA of the CDR3: TGTGCCAGCAGTTACTCGATACTAGCGGGGACCCAGTACTTC.

Only one count was recorded for this clone. V and J are TRBV20-1 and TRBJ2-7; no firm D call. Germline CDR1 and CDR2: DFQATT and SNEGSKA (reference sequence). The CDR3 loop spans 11 amino acids. V lost 0 bases and J lost 7, with 7 bases in between. CDR3 bases: TGCAGTGCTAGAGATCTGAGTGAGCAGTACTTC. It is translated as CSARDLSEQYF.

The sample holds a few counts of this clone. The chain recombines TRBV6-1 with TRBJ1-2; 9 bases agree with TRBD1. Germline CDR1 and CDR2: MNHNS and SASEGT. Unmatched junction bases numbered 1, after V lost 2 bases and J lost 0 bases. CDR3 size: 15 residues. CDR3 in amino acids: CASSEWTGANYGYTF. As DNA, the CDR3 is TGTGCCAGCAGTGAATGGACAGGGGCTAACTATGGCTACACCTTC.

The rearrangement links TRBV7-9 to TRBJ2-7, with 9 bases lining up with TRBD2. Trimming cost V 0 bases and J 1 base; bases outside gene matches: 13. The CDR3 is 19 residues long. From germline, CDR1 is SEHNR and CDR2 FQNEAQ (reference sequence). This CDR3 is CASSLAGAGGTYRSYEQYF. The CDR3 DNA reads as TGTGCCAGCAGCTTAGCGGGGGCGGGAGGGACCTATCGGTCCTACGAGCAGTACTTC.

Concerning this clone: Other DNA sequences in this specimen translate into the identical CDR3. V usage is TRBV6-2 or TRBV6-3 and J usage is TRBJ2-7, with 10 bases aligning to TRBD1. Germline loops: CDR1 MNHEY, CDR2 SVGEGT. Unmatched junction bases numbered 1, after V lost 4 bases and J lost 4 bases. The CDR3 is 13 amino acids. The CDR3 reads CASSWTGGYEQYF. For the CDR3, the DNA is TGTGCCAGCAGTTGGACAGGGGGATACGAGCAGTACTTC.

This rearrangement joins TRBV29-1 to TRBJ1-1; TRBD1 aligns across 7 bases. This CDR3 region has 13 residues. Germline V gene sequence: CDR1 SQVTM, CDR2 ANQGSEA. Trimming took 4 bases from V and 1 from J; bases not matched to a gene: 3. The DNA for the CDR3 is TGCAGCGTTGTAGCAGGGGGGAACACTGAAGCTTTCTTT. This gives the protein CSVVAGGNTEAFF.

The rearrangement links TRBV4-1 to TRBJ2-3; 7 bases align to TRBD1. Germline values: CDR1 MGHRA, CDR2 YSYEKL. V was pared by 4 bases and J by 2 bases, with 15 bases of the junction left unmatched. CDR3 length: 18 residues. CDR3 DNA: TGCGCCAGCAGCCTCTACCCCTCCGGGACAGAGGCCACAGATACGCAGTATTTT. Protein: CASSLYPSGTEATDTQYF.

The chain uses TRBV4-3 and TRBJ1-6; 12 bases line up with TRBD1. This CDR3 has 19 amino acids. Unmatched junction bases numbered 7, after V lost 4 bases and J lost 0 bases. Germline loops: CDR1 LGHNA, CDR2 YSLEER. The CDR3 is CASSPNRDRGPSYNSPLHF. The CDR3 bases are TGCGCCAGCAGCCCTAACCGGGACAGGGGGCCCTCCTATAATTCACCCCTCCACTTT.

In its sample, this clone was seen once. This chain uses TRBV15 with TRBJ1-4, with a possible D match to TRBD1 (6 bases). The CDR3 spans 15 residues. Trimming pared 1 base from V and 8 bases from J, leaving 14 bases between. The germline gives CDR1 LNHNV, CDR2 YYDKDF (reference sequence). The chain's CDR3 is CATSRVNGGGEKLFF. The CDR3, as DNA: TGTGCCACCAGCAGAGTAAATGGGGGCGGAGAAAAACTGTTTTTT.

This chain links TRBV10-1 with TRBJ1-2; no firm D call. V was pared by 0 bases and J by 1 base, with 12 bases between. There are 16 residues in the CDR3. Germline V gives CDR1 WNHNN, CDR2 SYGVQD (reference sequence). The CDR3 bases are TGCGCCAGCAGTGAGTCGAGGAGGTTCAATAACTATGGCTACACCTTC. Encoded protein: CASSESRRFNNYGYTF.

The V call is TRBV18, the J call TRBJ2-3; D is unresolved. V was trimmed by 0 bases and J by 0 bases, leaving 10 bases between them. CDR1 is KGHSH, CDR2 LQKENI, per germline. This CDR3 has 16 amino acids. CDR3 DNA sequence: TGTGCCAGCTCACCACCGTCAAGCCGTAGCACAGATACGCAGTATTTT. Translating it yields CASSPPSSRSTDTQYF.

This rearrangement joins TRBV30 to TRBJ1-1; D remains ambiguous. V shed 3 bases and J shed 2 bases, with 10 bases lying between them. The CDR3 consists of 13 residues. Germline V gene data show CDR1 as GTSNPN and CDR2 as SVGIG (reference sequence). The CDR3 DNA follows: TGTGCCTGGAGCAACGGTCTAAACACTGAAGCTTTCTTT. Protein product: CAWSNGLNTEAFF.

This chain connects TRBV12-3 or TRBV12-4 to TRBJ2-2; D not certain. The germline V and J ends were trimmed by 8 bases and 3 bases, with 4 bases remaining between them. The CDR3 contains 11 residues. CDR3 sequence reads: CASLHTGELFF. The CDR3 nucleotides read TGTGCCAGCCTTCACACCGGGGAGCTGTTTTTT.

The chain joins TRBV30 to TRBJ1-1; TRBD1 might be the D (5 bases). Trimming took 5 bases from V and 2 from J, leaving 12 bases between them. Germline V gives CDR1 GTSNPN, CDR2 SVGIG (reference sequence). This CDR3 contains 13 residues. Here the CDR3 reads CAWQLQANTEAFF. The CDR3 nucleotides are TGTGCCTGGCAGTTACAGGCCAACACTGAAGCTTTCTTT.

The chain joins TRBV27 to TRBJ2-6; no clear D gene. The germline V and J ends were trimmed by 5 bases and 0 bases, with 8 bases remaining between them. CDR3 length: 15 residues. CDR1 is MNHEY, CDR2 SMNVEV, per germline (reference sequence). CDR3 nucleotides: TGTGCCAGCAGTCCTTTATCCTCTGGGGCCAACGTCCTGACTTTC. Translation: CASSPLSSGANVLTF.

The chain is built from TRBV9 and TRBJ1-2; no clear D gene. The CDR3 covers 13 residues. The V end lost 0 bases, the J end lost 1 base, and 4 bases lay between the germline ends. Germline-derived CDR1 and CDR2 are SGDLS and YYNGEE. DNA of the CDR3: TGTGCCAGCAGCGTAGACATTAACTATGGCTACACCTTC. Translating it yields CASSVDINYGYTF. Supplemented by reference TRBV9 and TRBJ1-2, the full variable domain reads DSGVTQTPKHLITATGQRVTLRCSPRSGDLSVYWYQQSLDQGLQFLIQYYNGEERAKGNILERFSAQQFPDLHSELNLSSLELGDSALYFCASSVDINYGYTFGSGTRLTVV.

The rearrangement links TRBV19 to TRBJ1-3, with 7 bases matching TRBD1. The CDR3 contains 14 residues. The junction had 6 bases not matched to a gene; V was cut back by 7 bases and J by 3 bases. Per germline, CDR1 LNHDA and CDR2 SQIVND (reference sequence). The CDR3 loop reads CASMEGANGNTIYF. DNA for the CDR3: TGTGCCAGTATGGAGGGGGCTAATGGAAACACCATATATTTT.